This T cell receptor beta chain was observed in a study of blood T cell repertoires in COVID-19. Study overall: Samples representing acute and convalescent COVID-19 were sourced from the United States, Italy and Spain. T cells, B-cell-depleted T cells, or PBMCs provided the cDNA or gDNA that served as material.

Each participant's cohort was designated according to participant-reported clinical history. Authors' processing steps: The assay estimated nucleated cells by amplifying reference gene primers. Sequencing was performed with immunoSEQ multiplex PCR; in TCRdb, only in-frame clones are kept and a portion is missing. That table is the source of V, J and clone size, and D and trimming were worked out from the DNA. This table holds approximately 200,000 clones, roughly 80% found once. Germline CDR1 is SGHDT and CDR2 is YYEEEE. The CDR3 has 14 amino acids. The ends were cut back, 2 bases at V and 4 bases at J, with 7 bases in the middle.

This TCR was sampled from a man between 40 and 49 years old who had recovered from COVID-19. The rearrangement joins TRBV5-6 to TRBJ2-6; unclear D gene. The material sequenced was PBMCs or T cells enriched from blood (not recorded which). The CDR3 DNA is TGTGCCAGCAGCTTCAATTCCGGGGCCAACGTCCTGACTTTC. Translation gives CASSFNSGANVLTF.